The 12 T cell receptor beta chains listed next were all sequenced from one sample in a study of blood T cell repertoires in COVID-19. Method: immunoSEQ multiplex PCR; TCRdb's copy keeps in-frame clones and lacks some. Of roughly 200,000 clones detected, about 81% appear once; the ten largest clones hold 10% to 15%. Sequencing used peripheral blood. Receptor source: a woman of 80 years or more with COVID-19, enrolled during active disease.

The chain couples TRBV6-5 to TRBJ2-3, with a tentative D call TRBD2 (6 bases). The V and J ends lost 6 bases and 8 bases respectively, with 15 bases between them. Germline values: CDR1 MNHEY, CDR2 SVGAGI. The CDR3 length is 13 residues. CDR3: CASRAGFGSTQYF. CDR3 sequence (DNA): TGTGCCAGCAGGGCCGGGTTCGGGAGTACGCAGTATTTT.

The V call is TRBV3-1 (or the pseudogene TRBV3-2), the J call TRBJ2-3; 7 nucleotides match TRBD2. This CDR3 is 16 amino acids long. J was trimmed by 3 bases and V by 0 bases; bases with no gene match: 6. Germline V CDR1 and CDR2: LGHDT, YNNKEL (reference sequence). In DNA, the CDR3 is TGTGCCAGCAGCCAAGATGTAAGCGGGGAGACAGATACGCAGTATTTT. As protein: CASSQDVSGETDTQYF.

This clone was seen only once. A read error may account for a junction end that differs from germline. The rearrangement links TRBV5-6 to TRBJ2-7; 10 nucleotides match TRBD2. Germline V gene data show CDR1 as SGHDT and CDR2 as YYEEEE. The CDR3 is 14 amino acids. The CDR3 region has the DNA TGTGCCAGCAGTTTGGGACTAGCGAACTACGAGCAGTACTTC. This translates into CASSLGLANYEQYF.

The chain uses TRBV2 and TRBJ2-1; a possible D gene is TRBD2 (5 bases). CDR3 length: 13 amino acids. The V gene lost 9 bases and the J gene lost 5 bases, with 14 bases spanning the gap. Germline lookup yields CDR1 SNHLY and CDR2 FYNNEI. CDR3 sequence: CARKLVANNEQFF. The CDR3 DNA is TGTGCCAGAAAACTAGTAGCCAACAATGAGCAGTTCTTC.

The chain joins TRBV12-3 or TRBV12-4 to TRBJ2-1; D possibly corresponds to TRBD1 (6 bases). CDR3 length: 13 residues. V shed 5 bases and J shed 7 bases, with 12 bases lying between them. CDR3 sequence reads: CASSTNRENEQFF. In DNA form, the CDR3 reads TGTGCCAGCAGTACCAACAGGGAGAATGAGCAGTTCTTC.

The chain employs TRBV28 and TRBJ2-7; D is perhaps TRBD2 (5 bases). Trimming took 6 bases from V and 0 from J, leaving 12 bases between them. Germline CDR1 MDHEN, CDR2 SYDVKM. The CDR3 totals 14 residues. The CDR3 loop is CASRTRGTSYEQYF. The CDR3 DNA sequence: TGTGCCAGCAGGACCCGGGGAACCTCCTACGAGCAGTACTTC.

The CDR3 region has the DNA TGTGCCAGCAGCTTACCATTCGGGAGACTAGCGGGAGGGCTAAACTCCTACAATGAGCAGTTCTTC. Translation gives CASSLPFGRLAGGLNSYNEQFF. V usage is TRBV7-8 and J usage is TRBJ2-1; TRBD2 matches 14 bases. The V segment lost 2 bases and the J segment 0 bases; nucleotides outside the gene matches: 15. The germline V gene has CDR1 SGHVS and CDR2 FQNEAQ. The length of the CDR3 is 22 residues. Filled out from reference TRBV7-8 and TRBJ2-1, the complete variable domain reads GAGVSQSPRYKVAKRGQDVALRCDPISGHVSLFWYQQALGQGPEFLTYFQNEAQLDKSGLPSDRFFAERPEGSVSTLKIQRTQQEDSAVYLCASSLPFGRLAGGLNSYNEQFFGPGTRLTVL.

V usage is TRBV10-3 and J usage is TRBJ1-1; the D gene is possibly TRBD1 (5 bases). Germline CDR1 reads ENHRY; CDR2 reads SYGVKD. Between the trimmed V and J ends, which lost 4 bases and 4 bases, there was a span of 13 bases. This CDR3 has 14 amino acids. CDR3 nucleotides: TGTGCCATCAGTGTCGGAGGGGTGGGCACTGAAGCTTTCTTT. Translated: CAISVGGVGTEAFF.

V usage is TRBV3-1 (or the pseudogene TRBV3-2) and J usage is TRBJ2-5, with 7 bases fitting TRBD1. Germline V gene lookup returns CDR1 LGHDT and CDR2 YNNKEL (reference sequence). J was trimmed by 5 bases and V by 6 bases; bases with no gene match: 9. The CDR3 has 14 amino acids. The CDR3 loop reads CASRPTGRWETQYF. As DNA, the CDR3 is TGTGCCAGCAGACCGACAGGGCGGTGGGAGACCCAGTACTTC.

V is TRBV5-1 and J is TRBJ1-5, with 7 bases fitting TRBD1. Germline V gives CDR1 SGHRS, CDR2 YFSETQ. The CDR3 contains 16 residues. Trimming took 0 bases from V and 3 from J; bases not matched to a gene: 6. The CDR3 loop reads CASSLGDSLSNQPQHF. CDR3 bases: TGCGCCAGCAGCTTGGGGGACAGTCTCTCCAATCAGCCCCAGCATTTT.

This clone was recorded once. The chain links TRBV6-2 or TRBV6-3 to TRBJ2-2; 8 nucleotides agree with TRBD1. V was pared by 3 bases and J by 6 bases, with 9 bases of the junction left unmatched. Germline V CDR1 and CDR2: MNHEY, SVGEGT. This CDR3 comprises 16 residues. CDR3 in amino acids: CASSYSDRDFSGELFF. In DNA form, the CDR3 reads TGTGCCAGCAGTTATTCGGACAGGGATTTCTCCGGGGAGCTGTTTTTT.

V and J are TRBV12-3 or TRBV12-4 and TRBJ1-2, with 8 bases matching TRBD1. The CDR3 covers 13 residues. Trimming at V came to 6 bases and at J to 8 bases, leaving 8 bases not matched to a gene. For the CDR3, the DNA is TGTGCCAGCAGCCCGGGACAGGCGTTGGGCTACACCTTC. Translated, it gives CASSPGQALGYTF.